These T cell receptor beta chains were read from a single sample in a study of OX40 agonist ivuxolimab in advanced cancers. Measured with immunoSEQ multiplex PCR; TCRdb has only the in-frame clones, and not every one. In the table there are fewer than 85,000 clones, over 75% of which are singletons. The sample consisted of CD4+ or CD8+ T cells sorted from blood, taken in a trial of the OX40 agonist ivuxolimab. These receptors came from an adult with an advanced solid tumor such as melanoma, head and neck, liver or kidney cancer. CDR3s include the opening cysteine and the closing phenylalanine or tryptophan. The D gene is left open where the match is weak. Rows may omit the clone size; those that give it use once, few, many or a size class.

>TRBJ1-6|-|few|TRBV28
CASSRRQDNSPLHF
TGTGCCAGCAGCCGCCGACAGGATAATTCACCCCTCCACTTT
>TRBJ2-1|-|-|TRBV5-1
CASRPNTVGNNEQFF
TGCGCCAGCAGGCCAAATACAGTGGGGAACAATGAGCAGTTCTTC
>TRBJ2-7|-|-|TRBV6-6
CASSYLGNEQYF
TGTGCCAGCAGTTACCTGGGCAACGAGCAGTACTTC
>TRBJ1-6|-|-|TRBV7-2
CASSWGGPLHF
TGTGCCAGCAGCTGGGGAGGACCCCTCCACTTT
>TRBJ1-4|-|-|TRBV7-9
CASSRTPRGVEKLFF
TGTGCCAGCAGCCGAACCCCAAGGGGAGTTGAAAAACTGTTTTTT
>TRBJ2-7|TRBD1|-|TRBV10-3
CAISPGQGVYEQYF
TGTGCCATCAGCCCGGGACAGGGAGTGTACGAGCAGTACTTC
>TRBJ1-1|-|-|TRBV7-9
CASSLWVGNTEAFF
TGTGCCAGCAGCCTTTGGGTCGGGAACACTGAAGCTTTCTTT
>TRBJ1-2|-|once|TRBV11-2
CASSLDGSTGHRYTF
TGTGCCAGCAGCTTAGATGGGTCCACAGGGCATCGCTACACCTTC
>TRBJ2-2|-|-|TRBV28
CASSGEYGELFF
TGTGCCAGCAGTGGGGAGTACGGGGAGCTGTTTTTT
>TRBJ1-3|-|-|TRBV13
CASSYQRSSGNTIYF
TGTGCCAGCAGCTACCAGAGAAGCTCTGGAAACACCATATATTTT
>TRBJ2-5|-|-|TRBV11-2
CASSDQRDAKLQETQYF
TGTGCCAGCAGCGACCAACGGGACGCCAAACTTCAAGAGACCCAGTACTTC
>TRBJ1-6|TRBD1|few|TRBV7-3
CASSRDSLNSPLHF
TGTGCCAGCAGCCGGGACAGTCTTAATTCACCCCTCCACTTT
>TRBJ1-2|-|-|TRBV18
CASSPPGPPSYGYTF
TGTGCCAGCTCACCACCGGGCCCGCCGTCCTATGGCTACACCTTC
>TRBJ2-1|-|-|TRBV7-6
CASSPFSRLAQKEQFF
TGTGCCAGCAGCCCTTTTAGTCGGCTAGCCCAAAAGGAGCAGTTCTTC
>TRBJ2-1|TRBD2|-|TRBV11-3
CASSLVRRGDSYNEQFF
TGTGCCAGCAGCTTAGTACGACGGGGGGATTCCTACAATGAGCAGTTCTTC
>TRBJ2-5|-|once|TRBV19
CASSTVGTQYF
TGTGCCAGTAGTACCGTCGGGACCCAGTACTTC
>TRBJ1-1|TRBD1|-|TRBV2
CASQGGASGAFF
TGTGCCTCCCAAGGGGGCGCATCCGGAGCTTTCTTT
>TRBJ2-5|-|few|TRBV19
CASSAQGPETQYF
TGTGCCAGTAGTGCCCAGGGGCCGGAGACCCAGTACTTC
>TRBJ2-1|-|-|TRBV29-1
CSVRLPPEVPSYNEQFF
TGCAGCGTTCGTCTACCACCGGAGGTACCCTCCTACAATGAGCAGTTCTTC
>TRBJ1-3|TRBD1|-|TRBV2
CASSGYGQGRENTIYF
TGTGCCAGCAGCGGGTACGGACAGGGGCGGGAAAACACCATATATTTT
>TRBJ1-6|TRBD1|few|TRBV5-4
CASSYRQGSYNSPLHF
TGTGCCAGCAGCTACAGACAGGGTTCCTATAATTCACCCCTCCACTTT
>TRBJ2-5|-|-|TRBV19
CASMSGETQYF
TGTGCCAGTATGAGTGGAGAGACCCAGTACTTC
>TRBJ1-1|-|-|TRBV6-5
CAILAGQGVKTEAFF
TGTGCCATCCTGGCGGGGCAGGGCGTCAAAACTGAAGCTTTCTTT
>TRBJ2-3|TRBD2|-|TRBV30
CAWSGLAGGSSTDTQYF
TGTGCCTGGAGTGGGCTAGCGGGGGGCTCTAGCACAGATACGCAGTATTTT
>TRBJ1-2|TRBD1|-|TRBV4-3
CASSPGAGGSYGYTF
TGCGCCAGCAGCCCGGGGGCAGGGGGAAGCTATGGCTACACCTTC
>TRBJ2-7|TRBD2|-|TRBV10-3
CATSVLAGDLDYEQYF
TGTGCCACCAGCGTGCTAGCGGGGGACCTAGACTACGAGCAGTACTTC
>TRBJ2-1|TRBD2|-|TRBV7-9
CASSFMRESNNEQFF
TGTGCCAGCAGCTTTATGCGGGAGAGCAACAATGAGCAGTTCTTC
>TRBJ2-3|-|-|TRBV28
CASRARSWYF
TGTGCCAGCAGGGCGCGGAGTTGGTATTTT
>TRBJ1-1|-|-|TRBV6-5
CASINLGGSDTEAFF
TGTGCCAGCATTAATCTAGGGGGATCGGACACTGAAGCTTTCTTT
>TRBJ1-1|TRBD1|-|TRBV28
CASSKGRGTGRTEAFF
TGTGCCAGCAGTAAAGGTAGGGGGACAGGGCGCACTGAAGCTTTCTTT
>TRBJ2-7|TRBD2|-|TRBV5-1
CASRTIGGGYEQYF
TGCGCCAGCAGAACCATTGGCGGGGGCTACGAGCAGTACTTC
>TRBJ2-1|-|-|TRBV5-4
CASRSAGGEFF
TGTGCCAGCAGATCGGCAGGAGGGGAGTTCTTC
>TRBJ1-2|TRBD1|-|TRBV4-3
CASSQDTTGSVYGYTF
TGCGCCAGCAGCCAAGATACGACAGGGTCCGTCTATGGCTACACCTTC
>TRBJ2-1|TRBD1|once|TRBV19
CASSPDRGLGNEQFF
TGTGCCAGTAGTCCAGACAGGGGGCTTGGCAATGAGCAGTTCTTC
>TRBJ2-5|TRBD2|-|TRBV5-1
CASSPTSRETQYF
TGCGCCAGCAGCCCGACTAGCCGCGAGACCCAGTACTTC
>TRBJ2-1|-|once|TRBV7-7
CASSHLGRADYNEQFF
TGTGCCAGCAGCCACTTAGGAAGGGCTGATTACAATGAGCAGTTCTTC